Listed below are T cell receptor beta chains from one sample, sequenced in a study of blood T cell repertoires in COVID-19. The assay was immunoSEQ multiplex PCR, and TCRdb's table has in-frame clones only and misses some. The top ten hold around 4.6% of the sample, which has roughly 120,000 clones, roughly 90% seen once. Sequenced sample: peripheral blood. These receptors originate from a man between 60 and 75 years old with COVID-19, enrolled during active disease. CDR3s include the opening cysteine and the closing phenylalanine or tryptophan. The order of the fields is J gene, D gene, clone size, V gene, CDR3 DNA, CDR3 protein. A D gene is named only where the DNA matches it firmly. Rows give clone size only sometimes, using once, few, many, or a class for an expanded clone.

j_gene: TRBJ1-5; d_gene: TRBD1; abundance: .; v_gene: TRBV6-6; CDR3nt: TGTGCCAGCAGTTACGTGACAACAGGGGCAATTCAGCCCCAGCATTTT; CDR3aa: CASSYVTTGAIQPQHF
j_gene: TRBJ2-5; d_gene: .; abundance: .; v_gene: TRBV29-1; CDR3nt: TGCAGCGTTGAAGATCGGGGAACGAAAGAGACCCAGTACTTC; CDR3aa: CSVEDRGTKETQYF
j_gene: TRBJ1-1; d_gene: .; abundance: .; v_gene: TRBV30; CDR3nt: TGTGCCTGGAGGCAGGGGACCACTGAAGCTTTCTTT; CDR3aa: CAWRQGTTEAFF
j_gene: TRBJ2-7; d_gene: TRBD2; abundance: .; v_gene: TRBV7-9; CDR3nt: TGTGCCAGCAGCTATCCCTCCGGGACTAGCGGGAGGATTTCCTACGAGCAGTACTTC; CDR3aa: CASSYPSGTSGRISYEQYF
j_gene: TRBJ2-1; d_gene: TRBD1; abundance: .; v_gene: TRBV2; CDR3nt: TGTGCCAGCAAGCGGGACAGGGGGGCTGAGCAGTTCTTC; CDR3aa: CASKRDRGAEQFF
j_gene: TRBJ2-2; d_gene: .; abundance: once; v_gene: TRBV15; CDR3nt: TGTGCCACCAGCAGAGACAGGGCGAACACCGGGGAGCTGTTTTTT; CDR3aa: CATSRDRANTGELFF
j_gene: TRBJ2-1; d_gene: TRBD2; abundance: .; v_gene: TRBV3-1/TRBV3-2; CDR3nt: TGTGCCAGCAGCCAAGGGGTTAGCGGGAGGAGTGAGCAGTTCTTC; CDR3aa: CASSQGVSGRSEQFF
j_gene: TRBJ2-3; d_gene: TRBD2; abundance: once; v_gene: TRBV5-5; CDR3nt: TGTGCCAGCAGCTCCCCTCTGGGGGGGACAGATACGCAGTATTTT; CDR3aa: CASSSPLGGTDTQYF
j_gene: TRBJ2-4; d_gene: .; abundance: .; v_gene: TRBV10-3; CDR3nt: TGTGCCATCAGTGAGTCCGGGGTAGCCAAAAACATTCAGTACTTC; CDR3aa: CAISESGVAKNIQYF
j_gene: TRBJ1-5; d_gene: TRBD1; abundance: .; v_gene: TRBV30; CDR3nt: TGTGCCTGGAGTGGTGGGCAGGGGGCGGTCGGGCCCCAGCATTTT; CDR3aa: CAWSGGQGAVGPQHF
j_gene: TRBJ1-5; d_gene: TRBD1; abundance: .; v_gene: TRBV7-3; CDR3nt: TGTGCCAGCAGCTTGACCCAGGGGGGACAGCCCCAGCATTTT; CDR3aa: CASSLTQGGQPQHF
j_gene: TRBJ2-7; d_gene: .; abundance: .; v_gene: TRBV27; CDR3nt: TGTGCCAGCAGTTTATATCCCGGGACATCATACGAGCAGTACTTC; CDR3aa: CASSLYPGTSYEQYF
j_gene: TRBJ2-7; d_gene: .; abundance: .; v_gene: TRBV12-3/TRBV12-4; CDR3nt: TGTGCCAGCAGTTTACAGGGTCCCTATGAGCAGTACTTC; CDR3aa: CASSLQGPYEQYF
j_gene: TRBJ2-1; d_gene: .; abundance: .; v_gene: TRBV29-1; CDR3nt: TGCAGCGTCGGGAGAAGGGTCTACAATGAGCAGTTCTTC; CDR3aa: CSVGRRVYNEQFF
j_gene: TRBJ1-3; d_gene: .; abundance: .; v_gene: TRBV29-1; CDR3nt: TGCAGCGTTGAAGATCATGCAGGCGGAAACACCATATATTTT; CDR3aa: CSVEDHAGGNTIYF
j_gene: TRBJ2-5; d_gene: TRBD1; abundance: once; v_gene: TRBV2; CDR3nt: TGTGCCAGCGCGAAGGGGGCGGAGACCCAGTACTTC; CDR3aa: CASAKGAETQYF
j_gene: TRBJ2-7; d_gene: .; abundance: .; v_gene: TRBV29-1; CDR3nt: TGCAGCGTTGGGGAGGATTTCGAGCAGTACTTC; CDR3aa: CSVGEDFEQYF
j_gene: TRBJ1-1; d_gene: .; abundance: once; v_gene: TRBV3-1/TRBV3-2; CDR3nt: TGTGCCAGCAGCCAAGATCCTCGGGGTGAAGCTTTCTTT; CDR3aa: CASSQDPRGEAFF
j_gene: TRBJ2-2; d_gene: .; abundance: .; v_gene: TRBV7-2; CDR3nt: TGTGCCAGCAGCTATATAACTAGCTACACCGGGGAGCTGTTTTTT; CDR3aa: CASSYITSYTGELFF
j_gene: TRBJ1-2; d_gene: TRBD1; abundance: .; v_gene: TRBV25-1; CDR3nt: TGTGCCAGCAGCGGGACAGGGTTCGGGGGCTACACCTTC; CDR3aa: CASSGTGFGGYTF
j_gene: TRBJ1-1; d_gene: .; abundance: .; v_gene: TRBV28; CDR3nt: TGTGCCAGCGTCCGGTACACTGAAGCTTTCTTT; CDR3aa: CASVRYTEAFF
j_gene: TRBJ2-5; d_gene: TRBD2; abundance: .; v_gene: TRBV7-3; CDR3nt: TGTGCCAGCAGCCCCGGGGGGGGCAGCGAAGAGACCCAGTACTTC; CDR3aa: CASSPGGGSEETQYF
j_gene: TRBJ1-1; d_gene: .; abundance: .; v_gene: TRBV7-3; CDR3nt: TGTGCCAGCAGCTTAGGGCAGGGGAGCACTGAAGCTTTCTTT; CDR3aa: CASSLGQGSTEAFF
j_gene: TRBJ1-3; d_gene: .; abundance: few; v_gene: TRBV11-2; CDR3nt: TGTGCCAGCAGTTTTCAGGGTCTGGCCGGAAACACCATATATTTT; CDR3aa: CASSFQGLAGNTIYF
j_gene: TRBJ2-3; d_gene: TRBD2; abundance: .; v_gene: TRBV5-1; CDR3nt: TGCGCCAGCAGCCCAGGACTAGCGGGCGCAGATACGCAGTATTTT; CDR3aa: CASSPGLAGADTQYF
j_gene: TRBJ1-1; d_gene: .; abundance: .; v_gene: TRBV7-9; CDR3nt: TGTGCCAGCAGCTTAGTAAACACTGAAGCTTTCTTT; CDR3aa: CASSLVNTEAFF
j_gene: TRBJ2-1; d_gene: .; abundance: .; v_gene: TRBV2; CDR3nt: TGTGCCAGCAGTGGAGAGGATTACAATGAGCAGTTCTTC; CDR3aa: CASSGEDYNEQFF
j_gene: TRBJ1-6; d_gene: .; abundance: .; v_gene: TRBV7-9; CDR3nt: TGTGCCAGCAGCTCCGGACAGATTTATAATTCACCCCTCCACTTT; CDR3aa: CASSSGQIYNSPLHF
j_gene: TRBJ2-3; d_gene: TRBD1; abundance: .; v_gene: TRBV7-8; CDR3nt: TGTGCCAGCAGCCTCTCCGGGACAGGGTCATATACGCAGTATTTT; CDR3aa: CASSLSGTGSYTQYF
j_gene: TRBJ2-5; d_gene: TRBD1; abundance: .; v_gene: TRBV30; CDR3nt: TGTGCCTGGAGCCCAACGGGACAGGGGAACCAAGAGACCCAGTACTTC; CDR3aa: CAWSPTGQGNQETQYF
j_gene: TRBJ1-2; d_gene: .; abundance: once; v_gene: TRBV7-9; CDR3nt: TGTGCCAGCAGCTTAGCACAGGGACGTGGGGCCTATGGCTACACCTTC; CDR3aa: CASSLAQGRGAYGYTF
j_gene: TRBJ2-7; d_gene: TRBD1; abundance: few; v_gene: TRBV12-3/TRBV12-4; CDR3nt: TGTGCCAGCAGTTTGGACAGGCCCTACGAGCAGTACTTC; CDR3aa: CASSLDRPYEQYF
j_gene: TRBJ2-7; d_gene: TRBD2; abundance: .; v_gene: TRBV12-5; CDR3nt: TGTGCTAGTGGTTTGGGCGGACTAGCGGGAGGGAACGAGCAGTACTTC; CDR3aa: CASGLGGLAGGNEQYF
j_gene: TRBJ2-5; d_gene: TRBD1; abundance: few; v_gene: TRBV7-2; CDR3nt: TGTGCCAGCAGGCGTCTAGGGGGCGGGGAGACCCAGTACTTC; CDR3aa: CASRRLGGGETQYF
j_gene: TRBJ2-3; d_gene: TRBD2; abundance: .; v_gene: TRBV3-1/TRBV3-2; CDR3nt: TGTGCCAGCACCCGGGGGACTAGCGAAGATACGCAGTATTTT; CDR3aa: CASTRGTSEDTQYF
j_gene: TRBJ2-3; d_gene: .; abundance: .; v_gene: TRBV7-2; CDR3nt: TGTGCCAGCAGCTTAGCGGGGGGTTACACAGATACGCAGTATTTT; CDR3aa: CASSLAGGYTDTQYF
j_gene: TRBJ2-7; d_gene: .; abundance: .; v_gene: TRBV2; CDR3nt: TGTGCCAGCTCCCTCCAGGGCGGCTACGAGCAGTACTTC; CDR3aa: CASSLQGGYEQYF
j_gene: TRBJ2-1; d_gene: .; abundance: .; v_gene: TRBV5-1; CDR3nt: TGCGCCAGCCGTGAGACGTTGGAGGGCCACAATGAGCAGTTCTTC; CDR3aa: CASRETLEGHNEQFF
j_gene: TRBJ1-2; d_gene: TRBD1; abundance: .; v_gene: TRBV6-6; CDR3nt: TGTGCCAGCAGTTACTCGACGACAGGGACAGGCTACACCTTC; CDR3aa: CASSYSTTGTGYTF
j_gene: TRBJ2-5; d_gene: .; abundance: .; v_gene: TRBV5-4; CDR3nt: TGTGCCAGCAGCTTGCCCCCCAGCGGGCTAGAAGAGACCCAGTACTTC; CDR3aa: CASSLPPSGLEETQYF
j_gene: TRBJ1-5; d_gene: TRBD1; abundance: .; v_gene: TRBV28; CDR3nt: TGTGCCAGCAGTTTGAGTCGGGACAGTTCCAATCAGCCCCAGCATTTT; CDR3aa: CASSLSRDSSNQPQHF
j_gene: TRBJ2-1; d_gene: .; abundance: once; v_gene: TRBV5-4; CDR3nt: TGTGCCAGCAGCTCGGGTGCGGCAGGGGCTTACAATGAGCAGTTCTTC; CDR3aa: CASSSGAAGAYNEQFF
j_gene: TRBJ1-6; d_gene: TRBD1; abundance: .; v_gene: TRBV5-4; CDR3nt: TGTGCCAGCAGCTTGATCGACAGGGAGGCGACACCCCTCCACTTT; CDR3aa: CASSLIDREATPLHF
j_gene: TRBJ1-1; d_gene: .; abundance: .; v_gene: TRBV6-6; CDR3nt: TGTGCCAGCAGCGAATTCGCCTTAGGACAGCTTGAAGCTTTCTTT; CDR3aa: CASSEFALGQLEAFF
j_gene: TRBJ1-3; d_gene: TRBD1; abundance: .; v_gene: TRBV7-8; CDR3nt: TGTGCCAGCAGCTTAGACCGGGACAGGGAGGCGGGAAACACCATATATTTT; CDR3aa: CASSLDRDREAGNTIYF
j_gene: TRBJ1-5; d_gene: .; abundance: .; v_gene: TRBV7-2; CDR3nt: TGTGCCAGCAGCTCTACGGGGGAACAGCCCCAGCATTTT; CDR3aa: CASSSTGEQPQHF
j_gene: TRBJ1-6; d_gene: TRBD1; abundance: .; v_gene: TRBV5-8; CDR3nt: TGTGCCAGCAGCCACTTTAGACAGGGCAGTTCACCCCTCCACTTT; CDR3aa: CASSHFRQGSSPLHF
j_gene: TRBJ2-1; d_gene: .; abundance: once; v_gene: TRBV3-1/TRBV3-2; CDR3nt: TGTGCCAGCAGCCCCCCGGTCCCCTACAATGAGCAGTTCTTC; CDR3aa: CASSPPVPYNEQFF
j_gene: TRBJ2-3; d_gene: TRBD1; abundance: .; v_gene: TRBV19; CDR3nt: TGTGCCAGTAGCCATCGGGTGGAGACAGGGGTTCACGGGGTTCTACTAGATACGCAGTATTTT; CDR3aa: CASSHRVETGVHGVLLDTQYF
j_gene: TRBJ1-1; d_gene: .; abundance: .; v_gene: TRBV9; CDR3nt: TGTGCCAGCAGCCCCGGGGGGGGCACTGAAGCTTTCTTT; CDR3aa: CASSPGGGTEAFF